This TCR beta chain originates from a study of T-cell memory formation after mild COVID-19. TCRdb passed the 5' RACE reads through MiXCR, listing each CDR3 protein once. Of some 210,000 distinct CDR3 sequences listed, about 18% are singletons. With regard to this clonotype: Its antigen is currently unknown.

CDR3 size: 13 residues. Trimming pared 3 bases from V and 6 bases from J, leaving 10 bases between. Germline V CDR1 and CDR2: KGHSH, LQKENI. Study conclusions and caveats: Contracting clones from day 15 to 85 had balanced CD4/CD8; later expanders favoured CD4+. CD8+ contracting clones occupied EMRA, while CD4+ ones occupied mainly CM and EM.

Sequencing used PBMCs or a T cell subset sorted from them (not recorded which). The source of this sequence is an adult woman who had mild COVID-19 (a few samples of this study predate the infection). Cell type and time point are not known. This chain uses TRBV18 with TRBJ2-3; D tentatively fits TRBD1 or TRBD2 (5 bases each). The CDR3 nucleotides read TGTGCCAGCTCACCGGGACGGTCTGATACGCAGTATTTT. This sequence encodes CASSPGRSDTQYF.